This T cell receptor (beta chain) was obtained from a study of blood T cell repertoires in COVID-19. In the study overall: The cDNA or gDNA used as material had been derived from T cells, B-cell-depleted T cells, or PBMCs.

TCRdb's table, derived via immunoSEQ multiplex PCR, lists solely in-frame clones and lacks some. The table records 90,000 to 100,000 clones, 86% of them present only once. V gave up 2 bases and J gave up 5 bases; unmatched junction bases: 6. The CDR3 contains 16 residues. Per the germline V gene, CDR1 is SGHVS and CDR2 is FQNEAQ. The source material was peripheral blood. The sequence was obtained from an older man with acute or convalescent COVID-19. V and J are TRBV7-8 and TRBJ2-2; TRBD2 aligns across 9 bases. The CDR3 loop is CASSLRAGGWTGELFF. The CDR3 DNA reads as TGTGCCAGCAGCTTAAGGGCGGGAGGGTGGACCGGGGAGCTGTTTTTT. Filled out from reference TRBV7-8 and TRBJ2-2, the complete variable domain reads GAGVSQSPRYKVAKRGQDVALRCDPISGHVSLFWYQQALGQGPEFLTYFQNEAQLDKSGLPSDRFFAERPEGSVSTLKIQRTQQEDSAVYLCASSLRAGGWTGELFFGEGSRLTVL.